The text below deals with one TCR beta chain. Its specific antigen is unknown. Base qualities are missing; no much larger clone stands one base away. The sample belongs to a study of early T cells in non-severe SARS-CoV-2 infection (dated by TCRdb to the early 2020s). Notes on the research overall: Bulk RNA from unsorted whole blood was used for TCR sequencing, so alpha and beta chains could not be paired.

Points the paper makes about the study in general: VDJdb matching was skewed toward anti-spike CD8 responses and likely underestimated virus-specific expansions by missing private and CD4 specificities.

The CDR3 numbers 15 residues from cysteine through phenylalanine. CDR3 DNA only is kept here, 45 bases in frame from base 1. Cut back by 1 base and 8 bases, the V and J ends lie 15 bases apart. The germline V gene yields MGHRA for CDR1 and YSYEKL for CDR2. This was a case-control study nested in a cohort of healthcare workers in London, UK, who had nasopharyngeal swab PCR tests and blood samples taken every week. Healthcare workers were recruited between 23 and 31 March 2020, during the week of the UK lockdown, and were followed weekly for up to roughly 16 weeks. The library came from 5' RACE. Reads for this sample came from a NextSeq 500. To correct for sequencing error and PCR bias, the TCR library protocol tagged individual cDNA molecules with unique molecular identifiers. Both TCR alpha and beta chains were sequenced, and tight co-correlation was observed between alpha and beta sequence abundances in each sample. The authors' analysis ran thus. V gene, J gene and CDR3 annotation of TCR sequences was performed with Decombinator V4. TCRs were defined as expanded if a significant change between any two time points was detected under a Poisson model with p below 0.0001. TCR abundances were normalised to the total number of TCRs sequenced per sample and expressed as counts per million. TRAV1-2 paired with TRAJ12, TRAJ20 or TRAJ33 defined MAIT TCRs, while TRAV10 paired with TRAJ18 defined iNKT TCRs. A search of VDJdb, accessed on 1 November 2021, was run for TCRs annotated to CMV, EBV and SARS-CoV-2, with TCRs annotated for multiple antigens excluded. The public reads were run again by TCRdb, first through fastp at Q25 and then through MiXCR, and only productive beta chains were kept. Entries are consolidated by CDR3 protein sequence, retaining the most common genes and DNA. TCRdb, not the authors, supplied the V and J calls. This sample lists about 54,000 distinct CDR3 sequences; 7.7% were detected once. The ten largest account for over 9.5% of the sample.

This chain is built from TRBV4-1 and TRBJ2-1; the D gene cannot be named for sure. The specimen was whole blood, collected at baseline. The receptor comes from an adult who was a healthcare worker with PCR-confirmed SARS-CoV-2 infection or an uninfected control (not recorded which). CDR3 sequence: CASSQAGLPLDEQFF. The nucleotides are TGCGCCAGCAGCCAAGCGGGCCTTCCCTTGGATGAGCAGTTCTTC.